These T cell receptor beta chains were read from a single sample in a study of blood T cell repertoires in COVID-19. Clones were sequenced by immunoSEQ multiplex PCR, and TCRdb holds only the in-frame ones, with some missing. The table records approximately 230,000 clones, just over 85% of them present only once. Material for sequencing was PBMCs or T cells enriched from blood (not recorded which). Receptor source: a man in his forties or fifties who had recovered from COVID-19. CDR3s include the opening cysteine and the closing phenylalanine or tryptophan. Fields, in order: J gene, clone size, V gene, D gene, CDR3 protein, CDR3 DNA. A D gene is named only where the DNA matches it firmly. Some rows have no size entry. The others give once, few or many, or a class for an expanded clone.

j_call: TRBJ2-7; clone_size: -; v_call: TRBV10-3; d_call: -; cdr3_aa: CAISESVGWSSSYEQYF; cdr3_nt: TGTGCCATCAGTGAGTCGGTCGGGTGGAGTTCCTCCTACGAGCAGTACTTC
j_call: TRBJ2-2; clone_size: -; v_call: TRBV5-1; d_call: TRBD1; cdr3_aa: CASSPDRGSGELFF; cdr3_nt: TGCGCCAGCAGCCCGGACAGGGGGTCCGGGGAGCTGTTTTTT
j_call: TRBJ2-3; clone_size: -; v_call: TRBV3-1/TRBV3-2; d_call: -; cdr3_aa: CASSRLLDTQYF; cdr3_nt: TGTGCCAGCAGCCGGCTGTTGGATACGCAGTATTTT
j_call: TRBJ2-3; clone_size: -; v_call: TRBV7-2; d_call: -; cdr3_aa: CASSLGRGTVSQYF; cdr3_nt: TGTGCCAGCAGCTTAGGGCGGGGTACGGTGTCGCAGTATTTT
j_call: TRBJ1-5; clone_size: -; v_call: TRBV19; d_call: TRBD1; cdr3_aa: CASSIRTGANQPQHF; cdr3_nt: TGTGCCAGTAGTATCCGGACAGGGGCCAATCAGCCCCAGCATTTT
j_call: TRBJ2-7; clone_size: -; v_call: TRBV15; d_call: TRBD1; cdr3_aa: CATSRRDRGYEQYF; cdr3_nt: TGTGCCACCAGCAGAAGAGACAGGGGATACGAGCAGTACTTC
j_call: TRBJ1-6; clone_size: -; v_call: TRBV4-1; d_call: -; cdr3_aa: CASSQDGHRGDNSPLHF; cdr3_nt: TGCGCCAGCAGCCAAGATGGACACCGGGGGGATAATTCACCCCTCCACTTT
j_call: TRBJ1-4; clone_size: -; v_call: TRBV27; d_call: TRBD1; cdr3_aa: CASSRDRGNEKLFF; cdr3_nt: TGTGCCAGCAGTCGGGACAGGGGGAATGAAAAACTGTTTTTT
j_call: TRBJ2-3; clone_size: -; v_call: TRBV7-8; d_call: -; cdr3_aa: CASSLFSDTQYF; cdr3_nt: TGTGCCAGCAGCCTCTTTTCCGATACGCAGTATTTT
j_call: TRBJ1-1; clone_size: -; v_call: TRBV5-4; d_call: -; cdr3_aa: CASEAVYGGEAFF; cdr3_nt: TGTGCCAGTGAGGCGGTCTACGGGGGTGAAGCTTTCTTT
j_call: TRBJ1-2; clone_size: -; v_call: TRBV15; d_call: TRBD1; cdr3_aa: CATSRGQSDRDYGYTF; cdr3_nt: TGTGCCACCAGCAGAGGTCAGTCGGACAGGGATTATGGCTACACCTTC
j_call: TRBJ1-5; clone_size: -; v_call: TRBV4-1; d_call: -; cdr3_aa: CASSPLGVIMQPQHF; cdr3_nt: TGCGCCAGCAGCCCTCTCGGGGTCATAATGCAGCCCCAGCATTTT
j_call: TRBJ1-3; clone_size: few; v_call: TRBV5-4; d_call: -; cdr3_aa: CASSLGGHQNSGNTIYF; cdr3_nt: TGTGCCAGCAGCTTGGGCGGACACCAAAACTCTGGAAACACCATATATTTT
j_call: TRBJ2-1; clone_size: -; v_call: TRBV7-9; d_call: -; cdr3_aa: CASSPPGGAENYNEQFF; cdr3_nt: TGTGCCAGCAGCCCTCCCGGCGGGGCCGAAAATTACAATGAGCAGTTCTTC
j_call: TRBJ1-5; clone_size: -; v_call: TRBV19; d_call: TRBD1; cdr3_aa: CASKDRGLSNQPQHF; cdr3_nt: TGTGCCAGTAAAGACAGGGGGTTAAGCAATCAGCCCCAGCATTTT
j_call: TRBJ2-1; clone_size: -; v_call: TRBV15; d_call: -; cdr3_aa: CATSRARLVGGEQFF; cdr3_nt: TGTGCCACCAGCAGAGCCCGACTAGTTGGAGGAGAGCAGTTCTTC
j_call: TRBJ2-7; clone_size: -; v_call: TRBV6-2/TRBV6-3; d_call: -; cdr3_aa: CASSPDRSPSPVYEQYF; cdr3_nt: TGTGCCAGCAGCCCCGACAGATCGCCTTCCCCAGTCTACGAGCAGTACTTC
j_call: TRBJ1-4; clone_size: -; v_call: TRBV7-2; d_call: -; cdr3_aa: CASSLATGSNEKLFF; cdr3_nt: TGTGCCAGCAGCTTAGCAACAGGGTCGAATGAAAAACTGTTTTTT
j_call: TRBJ1-1; clone_size: -; v_call: TRBV30; d_call: -; cdr3_aa: CAWSTHRDTEAFF; cdr3_nt: TGTGCCTGGAGTACCCACAGGGACACTGAAGCTTTCTTT
j_call: TRBJ1-5; clone_size: -; v_call: TRBV28; d_call: TRBD1; cdr3_aa: CASSPPGQSWGGNQPQHF; cdr3_nt: TGTGCCAGCAGTCCCCCGGGACAGAGCTGGGGGGGCAATCAGCCCCAGCATTTT
j_call: TRBJ2-1; clone_size: -; v_call: TRBV27; d_call: -; cdr3_aa: CASSLSLAPRGNEQFF; cdr3_nt: TGTGCCAGCAGTTTATCTTTAGCGCCTCGGGGGAATGAGCAGTTCTTC
j_call: TRBJ1-3; clone_size: -; v_call: TRBV18; d_call: TRBD1; cdr3_aa: CASSPMSGTGNGNTIYF; cdr3_nt: TGTGCCAGCTCACCAATGTCTGGGACAGGGAATGGAAACACCATATATTTT
j_call: TRBJ1-6; clone_size: -; v_call: TRBV2; d_call: -; cdr3_aa: CASKEGSSYNSPLHF; cdr3_nt: TGTGCCAGCAAGGAGGGGAGCTCCTATAATTCACCCCTCCACTTT
j_call: TRBJ2-1; clone_size: -; v_call: TRBV5-1; d_call: TRBD2; cdr3_aa: CASSFHTGLAGGNEQFF; cdr3_nt: TGCGCCAGCAGCTTCCATACGGGACTAGCGGGGGGTAATGAGCAGTTCTTC
j_call: TRBJ2-7; clone_size: -; v_call: TRBV19; d_call: TRBD1; cdr3_aa: CASSISSWDRAYEQYF; cdr3_nt: TGTGCCAGTAGTATTTCGAGTTGGGACAGGGCCTACGAGCAGTACTTC
j_call: TRBJ1-1; clone_size: -; v_call: TRBV4-1; d_call: -; cdr3_aa: CASSQFRIRNTEAFF; cdr3_nt: TGCGCCAGCAGCCAGTTTAGAATCCGGAACACTGAAGCTTTCTTT
j_call: TRBJ1-2; clone_size: -; v_call: TRBV5-1; d_call: TRBD1; cdr3_aa: CASSLDSQTGLYGYTF; cdr3_nt: TGCGCCAGCAGCTTGGATTCCCAGACAGGGCTATATGGCTACACCTTC
j_call: TRBJ1-2; clone_size: few; v_call: TRBV12-3/TRBV12-4; d_call: TRBD1; cdr3_aa: CASRTGGNYGYTF; cdr3_nt: TGTGCCAGCAGAACAGGGGGTAACTATGGCTACACCTTC
j_call: TRBJ1-4; clone_size: -; v_call: TRBV6-6; d_call: TRBD1; cdr3_aa: CASSYMGTGGGEKLFF; cdr3_nt: TGTGCCAGCAGTTACATGGGGACAGGGGGCGGTGAAAAACTGTTTTTT
j_call: TRBJ1-2; clone_size: once; v_call: TRBV5-6; d_call: TRBD1; cdr3_aa: CASSYWTGGGYGYTF; cdr3_nt: TGTGCCAGCAGCTATTGGACAGGGGGAGGCTATGGCTACACCTTC
j_call: TRBJ2-3; clone_size: -; v_call: TRBV5-5; d_call: -; cdr3_aa: CASSLGAATDTQYF; cdr3_nt: TGTGCCAGCAGCTTAGGGGCCGCCACAGATACGCAGTATTTT
j_call: TRBJ2-7; clone_size: -; v_call: TRBV28; d_call: -; cdr3_aa: CASSLMRQGNYEQYF; cdr3_nt: TGTGCCAGCAGTTTAATGAGGCAGGGGAACTACGAGCAGTACTTC
j_call: TRBJ1-1; clone_size: -; v_call: TRBV7-9; d_call: -; cdr3_aa: CASSLVGGRMNTEAFF; cdr3_nt: TGTGCCAGCAGCTTAGTTGGCGGCCGTATGAACACTGAAGCTTTCTTT